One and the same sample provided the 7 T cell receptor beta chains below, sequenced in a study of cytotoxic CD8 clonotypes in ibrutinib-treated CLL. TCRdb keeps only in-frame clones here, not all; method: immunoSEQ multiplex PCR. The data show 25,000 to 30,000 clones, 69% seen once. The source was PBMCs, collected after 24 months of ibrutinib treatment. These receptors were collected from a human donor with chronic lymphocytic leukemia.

The CDR3 sequence is CASSRDRNPGRSLHF. CDR3 coding DNA: TGTGCCAGCAGCCGAGACAGGAACCCCGGGAGGTCCCTCCACTTT. The V call is TRBV5-5, the J call TRBJ1-6; TRBD1 might be the D (6 bases). The V and J ends lost 4 bases and 14 bases respectively, with 22 bases between them. This CDR3 is built from 15 residues. Germline CDR1 SGHKS, CDR2 YYEKEE (reference sequence).

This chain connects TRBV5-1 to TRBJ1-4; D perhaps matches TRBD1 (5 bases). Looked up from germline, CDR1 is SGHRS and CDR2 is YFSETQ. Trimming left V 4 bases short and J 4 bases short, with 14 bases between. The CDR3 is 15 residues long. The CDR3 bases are TGCGCCAGCAGCGCCGGGACCCTCATTAATGAAAAACTGTTTTTT. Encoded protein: CASSAGTLINEKLFF.

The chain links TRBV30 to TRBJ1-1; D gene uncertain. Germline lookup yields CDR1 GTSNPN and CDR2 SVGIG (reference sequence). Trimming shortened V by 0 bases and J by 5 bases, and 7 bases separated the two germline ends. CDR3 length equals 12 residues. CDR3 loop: CAWSVWETEAFF. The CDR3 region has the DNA TGTGCCTGGAGTGTTTGGGAAACTGAAGCTTTCTTT. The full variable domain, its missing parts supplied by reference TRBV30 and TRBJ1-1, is SQTIHQWPATLVQPVGSPLSLECTVEGTSNPNLYWYRQAAGRGLQLLFYSVGIGQISSEVPQNLSASRPQDRQFILSSKKLLLSDSGFYLCAWSVWETEAFFGQGTRLTVV.

The CDR3 DNA follows: TGTGCCAGTAGCCCGACAGGGGGCCGGGGCAATCAGCCCCAGCATTTT. Its protein product is CASSPTGGRGNQPQHF. The chain couples TRBV19 to TRBJ1-5; TRBD1 matches at 10 bases. The trim removed 6 bases at V and 2 bases at J, leaving 7 bases unmatched. Germline V gene lookup returns CDR1 LNHDA and CDR2 SQIVND (reference sequence). This CDR3 is built from 16 residues.

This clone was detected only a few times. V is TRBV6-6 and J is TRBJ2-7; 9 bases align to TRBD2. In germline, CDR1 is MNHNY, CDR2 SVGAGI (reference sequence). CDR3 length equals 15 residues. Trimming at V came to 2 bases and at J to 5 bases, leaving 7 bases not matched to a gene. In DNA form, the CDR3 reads TGTGCCAGCAGTTACCGCGCTAGCGGGGTGGACGAGCAGTACTTC. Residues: CASSYRASGVDEQYF.

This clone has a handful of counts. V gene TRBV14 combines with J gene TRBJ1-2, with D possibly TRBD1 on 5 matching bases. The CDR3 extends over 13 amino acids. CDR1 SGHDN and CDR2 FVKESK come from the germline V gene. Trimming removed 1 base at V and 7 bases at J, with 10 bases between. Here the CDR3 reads CASSQAGPFGYTF. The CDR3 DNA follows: TGTGCCAGCAGCCAAGCAGGGCCCTTTGGCTACACCTTC.

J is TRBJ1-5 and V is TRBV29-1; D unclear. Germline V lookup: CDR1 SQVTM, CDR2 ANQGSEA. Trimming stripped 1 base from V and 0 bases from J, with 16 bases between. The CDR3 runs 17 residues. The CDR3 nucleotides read TGCAGCGTTGAAGGGAGAGTTAAAAGAATTAGCAATCAGCCCCAGCATTTT. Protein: CSVEGRVKRISNQPQHF.